The present T cell receptor (beta chain) was sequenced within a study of blood T cell repertoires in COVID-19. Seattle researchers signed up patients amid active infection and tracked them longitudinally. The data were produced by immunoSEQ multiplex PCR, yet TCRdb's version contains in-frame clones alone and is incomplete. The profile shows roughly 120,000 clones, around 89% of them singletons. The CDR3 loop spans 15 amino acids. J was trimmed by 5 bases and V by 2 bases; bases with no gene match: 1. The germline V gene encodes CDR1 LGHDT and CDR2 YNNKEL (reference sequence). The rearrangement uses TRBV3-1 (or the pseudogene TRBV3-2) and TRBJ2-1, with TRBD2 matching 12 bases. The origin of this receptor is an older woman with COVID-19, enrolled during active disease. Input material: peripheral blood. The CDR3 DNA reads TGTGCCAGCAGCCAACGACTAGCGGGGGACAATGAGCAGTTCTTC. This gives the protein CASSQRLAGDNEQFF.